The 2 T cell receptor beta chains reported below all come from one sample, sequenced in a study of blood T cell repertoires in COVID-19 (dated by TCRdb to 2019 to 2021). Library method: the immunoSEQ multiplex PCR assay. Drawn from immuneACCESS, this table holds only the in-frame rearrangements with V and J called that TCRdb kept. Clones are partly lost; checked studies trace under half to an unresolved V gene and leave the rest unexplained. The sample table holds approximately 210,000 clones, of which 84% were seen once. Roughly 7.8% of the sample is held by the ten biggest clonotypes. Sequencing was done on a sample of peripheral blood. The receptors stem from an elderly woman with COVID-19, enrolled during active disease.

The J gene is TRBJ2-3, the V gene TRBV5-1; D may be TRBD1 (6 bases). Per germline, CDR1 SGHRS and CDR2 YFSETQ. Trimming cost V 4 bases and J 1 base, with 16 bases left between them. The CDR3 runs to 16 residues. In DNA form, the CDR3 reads TGCGCCAGCAGCGGGGGCCGGCCCACAGGCACAGATACGCAGTATTTT. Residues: CASSGGRPTGTDTQYF.

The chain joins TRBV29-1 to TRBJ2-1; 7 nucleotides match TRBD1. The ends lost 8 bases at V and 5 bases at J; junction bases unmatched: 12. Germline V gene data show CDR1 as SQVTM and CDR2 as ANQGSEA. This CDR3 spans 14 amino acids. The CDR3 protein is CSLSRGLPDNEQFF. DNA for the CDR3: TGCAGCCTAAGTAGGGGGCTCCCGGACAATGAGCAGTTCTTC.